The 24 T cell receptor beta chains below all came from one sample that was sequenced in a study of shared clonotypes between healthy human individuals. Method: immunoSEQ multiplex PCR; TCRdb's copy keeps in-frame clones and lacks some. The data show a few million clones, just over 90% seen once. The naive CD8 fraction comprised CD45RO-negative cells positively selected for CCR7 and excluded terminally differentiated effector memory CD45RA+ cells. The source material was naive CD8+ T cells from PBMCs. The receptors were sampled from a man aged 18-30 years in good health. Some clones in this sample may be carry-over from other donors' samples.

This rearrangement joins TRBV30 to TRBJ2-1, with D uncertain. The CDR3 totals 15 residues. CDR1 is GTSNPN, CDR2 SVGIG, per germline (reference sequence). Between the trimmed V and J ends, which lost 1 base and 4 bases, there was a span of 14 bases. The CDR3 DNA reads as TGTGCCTGGAGTGGACCTAGAACACTTTACAATGAGCAGTTCTTC. Amino acid sequence: CAWSGPRTLYNEQFF.

The gene calls are TRBV4-3 and TRBJ2-7; 7 bases fit TRBD2. With 4 bases clipped from V and 2 bases from J, the junction kept 5 bases outside the gene matches. The CDR3 is 14 amino acids. The germline V gene encodes CDR1 LGHNA and CDR2 YSLEER. The CDR3 sequence is CASSRGRGTYEQYF. The DNA for the CDR3 is TGCGCCAGCAGCCGGGGGAGGGGTACCTACGAGCAGTACTTC.

This chain links TRBV6-6 with TRBJ2-1; TRBD2 aligns across 7 bases. With V trimmed by 0 bases and J by 4 bases, 6 bases remained unmatched. The germline V gene has CDR1 MNHNY and CDR2 SVGAGI (reference sequence). The CDR3 loop spans 16 amino acids. The CDR3 DNA is TGTGCCAGCAGTTACTCGGAAGCTAGCGGTTACAATGAGCAGTTCTTC. Protein product: CASSYSEASGYNEQFF.

The V gene is TRBV5-6, the J gene TRBJ1-1; no firm D call. This CDR3 is built from 15 residues. From germline, CDR1 is SGHDT and CDR2 YYEEEE. Trimming left V 0 bases short and J 4 bases short, with 13 bases between. The CDR3 coding sequence is TGTGCCAGCAGCTTGGTTCCGGGCGCGGGCACTGAAGCTTTCTTT. It is translated as CASSLVPGAGTEAFF.

The chain joins TRBV7-2 to TRBJ2-7; no definite D call. V was cut by 1 base and J by 1 base, with 8 bases left in between. The CDR3 loop spans 14 amino acids. Germline V lookup: CDR1 SGHTA, CDR2 FQGNSA. The DNA of the CDR3 is TGTGCCAGCAGCTTAGGAATCAGGTCCTACGAGCAGTACTTC. It translates to CASSLGIRSYEQYF.

The V gene is TRBV19, the J gene TRBJ2-2, with 8 bases lining up with TRBD2. Germline trimming cut 5 bases from V and 7 bases from J; bases unmatched to any gene: 9. In germline, CDR1 is LNHDA, CDR2 SQIVND (reference sequence). This CDR3 is 15 amino acids long. The CDR3 loop is CASSSSAGVGGELFF. The CDR3 DNA reads as TGTGCCAGTAGTTCCTCAGCGGGAGTAGGCGGGGAGCTGTTTTTT.

The chain carries TRBV7-9 and TRBJ2-3; 7 nucleotides line up with TRBD2. CDR3 length: 12 residues. The germline V gene encodes CDR1 SEHNR and CDR2 FQNEAQ (reference sequence). V trimming: 5 bases; J trimming: 6 bases; junction bases outside the gene matches: 2. This chain's CDR3 is CASSRAGDTQYF. In DNA form, the CDR3 reads TGTGCCAGCAGCCGAGCGGGGGATACGCAGTATTTT.

The chain couples TRBV27 to TRBJ2-7; D is perhaps TRBD1 (6 bases). Germline lookup yields CDR1 MNHEY and CDR2 SMNVEV (reference sequence). CDR3 length equals 12 residues. V gave up 9 bases and J gave up 1 base, with 10 bases separating them. The CDR3 is CASQTGSYEQYF. CDR3 nucleotide sequence: TGTGCCAGTCAGACAGGTTCCTACGAGCAGTACTTC.

The chain employs TRBV4-1 and TRBJ2-1; maybe TRBD1 (5 bases). The CDR3 contains 17 residues. V lost 5 bases to trimming and J lost 6 bases, with 23 bases between them. Germline V gene lookup returns CDR1 MGHRA and CDR2 YSYEKL. The CDR3 nucleotides read TGCGCCAGCAGCTCACGAGGTTCAGGGATAAATCGCAATGAGCAGTTCTTC. This sequence encodes CASSSRGSGINRNEQFF.

V usage is TRBV30 and J usage is TRBJ2-2; 8 bases map to TRBD2. The V gene's germline CDR1 is GTSNPN and CDR2 SVGIG (reference sequence). CDR3 length: 17 residues. Unmatched junction bases numbered 9, after V lost 1 base and J lost 2 bases. In DNA form, the CDR3 reads TGTGCCTGGAGTGAGATAGCGGGGCTAACTAACACCGGGGAGCTGTTTTTT. It encodes CAWSEIAGLTNTGELFF. Looking up the rest from reference TRBV30 and TRBJ2-2 gives the full variable domain: SQTIHQWPATLVQPVGSPLSLECTVEGTSNPNLYWYRQAAGRGLQLLFYSVGIGQISSEVPQNLSASRPQDRQFILSSKKLLLSDSGFYLCAWSEIAGLTNTGELFFGEGSRLTVL.

As DNA, the CDR3 is TGTGCCAGCAGCGAGGGGACAGGGGATCAGCCCCAGCATTTT. This translates into CASSEGTGDQPQHF. The V and J genes are TRBV9 and TRBJ1-5; 10 bases map to TRBD1. The trim removed 3 bases at V and 5 bases at J, leaving 2 bases unmatched. From germline, CDR1 is SGDLS and CDR2 YYNGEE. This CDR3 comprises 14 residues.

The chain couples TRBV6-1 to TRBJ1-1, with TRBD1 as a possible D gene (5 bases). V was shortened by 8 bases and J by 0 bases, with 16 bases between the two germline ends. The CDR3 spans 15 residues. The germline V gene has CDR1 MNHNS and CDR2 SASEGT. The CDR3 DNA is TGTGCCAGCCTGCCCGGGGGAAGGATGAACACTGAAGCTTTCTTT. Protein: CASLPGGRMNTEAFF.

Here the CDR3 DNA reads TGTGCCACCAGCAGCGGACAGGGCTCCTACGAGCAGTACTTC. Translated: CATSSGQGSYEQYF. The V gene is TRBV15, the J gene TRBJ2-7; TRBD1 matches at 8 bases. Trimming at V came to 3 bases and at J to 0 bases, leaving 1 base not matched to a gene. This CDR3 region has 14 residues. Germline V gene sequence: CDR1 LNHNV, CDR2 YYDKDF (reference sequence).

In regard to this clone: This sample includes further DNA sequences coding for the same CDR3. This chain joins TRBV5-6 and TRBJ2-7; 7 nucleotides align to TRBD1. This CDR3 contains 13 residues. Germline trimming cut 7 bases from V and 2 bases from J; bases unmatched to any gene: 6. Germline lookup yields CDR1 SGHDT and CDR2 YYEEEE. The CDR3 DNA follows: TGTGCCAGCTCCTCCGGGACAGCCTACGAGCAGTACTTC. The encoded protein is CASSSGTAYEQYF.

About this clone itself: Additional DNA sequences in this sample encode the identical CDR3. The rearrangement joins TRBV7-9 to TRBJ2-1, with D possibly matching TRBD1 (6 bases). This CDR3 has 15 amino acids. Germline lookup yields CDR1 SEHNR and CDR2 FQNEAQ (reference sequence). V was shortened by 2 bases and J by 4 bases, with 12 bases between the two germline ends. The CDR3 is CASSLRRGTYNEQFF. The CDR3 DNA reads TGTGCCAGCAGCTTAAGAAGAGGGACATACAATGAGCAGTTCTTC.

The gene calls are TRBV27 and TRBJ2-1; TRBD2 agrees at 8 bases. The trim removed 5 bases at V and 14 bases at J, leaving 17 bases unmatched. The CDR3 has 15 amino acids. Germline CDR1 and CDR2: MNHEY and SMNVEV (reference sequence). The CDR3 sequence: CASSALAGRGVKEFF. CDR3 bases: TGTGCCAGCAGTGCCTTAGCGGGGAGAGGCGTAAAAGAGTTCTTC.

The chain uses TRBV11-2 and TRBJ2-7; 7 nucleotides agree with TRBD2. Trimming removed 6 bases from V and 4 bases from J; junction bases left unmatched: 9. The CDR3 loop spans 14 amino acids. From germline, CDR1 is SGHAT and CDR2 FQNNGV. CDR3 sequence (DNA): TGTGCCAGCAGGGACCGGGACTACCAATACGAGCAGTACTTC. Its protein product is CASRDRDYQYEQYF.

This clone has only a few counts. The chain has TRBV2 and TRBJ1-5; D ambiguous. Trimming cost V 4 bases and J 9 bases, with 13 bases left between them. The CDR3 is 13 residues long. Germline V gives CDR1 SNHLY, CDR2 FYNNEI. In DNA form, the CDR3 reads TGTGCCAGCAGTGTTAGCTTCTCGTGGCCCCAGCATTTT. Protein: CASSVSFSWPQHF.

This chain joins TRBV5-5 and TRBJ2-1; D is uncertain. Germline V gives CDR1 SGHKS, CDR2 YYEKEE (reference sequence). The V end was cut by 1 base, the J end by 8 bases, with 13 bases between. The CDR3 is 14 residues long. Here the CDR3 reads CASSLNSRSYEQFF. The CDR3 DNA reads TGTGCCAGCAGCTTGAACAGCCGCAGTTATGAGCAGTTCTTC.

There are a few counts of this clone. The chain links TRBV27 to TRBJ1-1, with D unclear. This CDR3 has 12 residues. The ends were cut back, 7 bases at V and 1 base at J, with 7 bases in the middle. Germline CDR1 reads MNHEY; CDR2 reads SMNVEV (reference sequence). CDR3 in amino acids: CASTGWNTEAFF. The CDR3 nucleotides read TGTGCCAGCACAGGTTGGAACACTGAAGCTTTCTTT.

As regards this clone: One end of the junction does not line up with germline, which may come from a read error. The chain links TRBV9 to TRBJ2-3; 7 nucleotides align to TRBD2. Germline V gene lookup returns CDR1 SGDLS and CDR2 YYNGEE. The length of the CDR3 is 12 residues. Here the CDR3 reads CASSVGDYSPFF. In nucleotides, the CDR3 is TGTGCCAGCAGCGTAGGGGACTACTCTCCCTTTTTT.

J is TRBJ2-7 and V is TRBV5-1; D is perhaps TRBD1 or TRBD2 (6 bases each). The V gene lost 3 bases and the J gene lost 12 bases, with 16 bases spanning the gap. CDR1 and CDR2 from the germline V gene are SGHRS and YFSETQ. The CDR3 totals 12 residues. For the CDR3, the DNA is TGCGCCAGCAGCTGGGACTCAGCGGACAGGTACTTC. It encodes CASSWDSADRYF.

This chain's CDR3 is CASSAPADNEQFF. The CDR3 DNA is TGCGCCAGCAGCGCGCCAGCGGACAATGAGCAGTTCTTC. This sequence joins TRBV5-1 and TRBJ2-1, with a tentative D call TRBD2 (5 bases). Germline CDR1 SGHRS, CDR2 YFSETQ. The CDR3 runs 13 residues. V lost 4 bases and J lost 5, with 10 bases in between.

V and J are TRBV6-1 and TRBJ1-1; TRBD1 might be the D (6 bases). V was shortened by 6 bases and J by 1 base, with 9 bases between the two germline ends. This CDR3 comprises 13 residues. CDR1 MNHNS and CDR2 SASEGT come from the germline V gene. The CDR3 coding sequence is TGTGCCAGCAGATGGGGACAGAACACTGAAGCTTTCTTT. Translated, it gives CASRWGQNTEAFF.